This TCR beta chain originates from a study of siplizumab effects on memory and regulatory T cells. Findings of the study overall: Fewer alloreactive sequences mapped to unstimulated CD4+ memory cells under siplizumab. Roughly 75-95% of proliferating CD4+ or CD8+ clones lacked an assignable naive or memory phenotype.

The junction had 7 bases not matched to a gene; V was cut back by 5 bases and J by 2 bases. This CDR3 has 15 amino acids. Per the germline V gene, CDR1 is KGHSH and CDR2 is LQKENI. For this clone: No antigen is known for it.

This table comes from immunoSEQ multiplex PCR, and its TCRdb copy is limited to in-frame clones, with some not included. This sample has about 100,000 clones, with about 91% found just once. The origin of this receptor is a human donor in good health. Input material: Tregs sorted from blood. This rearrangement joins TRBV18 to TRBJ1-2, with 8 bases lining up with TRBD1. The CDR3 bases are TGTGCCAGCTCAGGCCGCGGACAGGGCAACTATGGCTACACCTTC. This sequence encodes CASSGRGQGNYGYTF.